This T cell receptor (beta chain) was captured in a study of T-cell reconstitution after alpha-beta-depleted transplantation in children. Germline CDR1 and CDR2: MGHRA and YSYEKL. V dropped 0 bases and J dropped 0 bases, with 8 bases sitting between them. The CDR3 runs 15 residues. The TCRbeta library incorporated unique molecular identifiers. TCRdb ran MiXCR on the PCR reads and lists one entry per CDR3 protein. This table holds about 250,000 distinct CDR3 sequences, around 25% found once. Source: PBMCs, mostly from graft donor cells, taken 360 days after TCRalphabeta/CD19-depleted stem cell transplant. This sequence was found in a female patient under 10 years old who had a stem cell transplant for congenital amegakaryocytic thrombocytopenia, so the T cells may come from the graft donor. The rearrangement links TRBV4-1 to TRBJ1-1; tentatively, D is TRBD1 (5 bases). The CDR3 coding sequence is TGCGCCAGCAGCCAAGATCCAGGGATGAACACTGAAGCTTTCTTT. Its protein is CASSQDPGMNTEAFF.